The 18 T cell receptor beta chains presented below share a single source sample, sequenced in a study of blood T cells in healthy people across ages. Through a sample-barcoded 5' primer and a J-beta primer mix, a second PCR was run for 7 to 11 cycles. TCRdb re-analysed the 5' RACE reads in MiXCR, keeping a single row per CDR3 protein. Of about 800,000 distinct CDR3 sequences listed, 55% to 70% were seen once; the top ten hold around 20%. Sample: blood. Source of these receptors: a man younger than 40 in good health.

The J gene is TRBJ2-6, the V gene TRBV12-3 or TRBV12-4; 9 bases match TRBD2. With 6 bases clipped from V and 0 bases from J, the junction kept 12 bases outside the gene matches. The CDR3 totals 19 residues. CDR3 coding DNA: TGTGCCAGCAGACCATATAGCGGGGGAGCTCTCTCTGGGGCCAACGTCCTGACTTTC. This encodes CASRPYSGGALSGANVLTF.

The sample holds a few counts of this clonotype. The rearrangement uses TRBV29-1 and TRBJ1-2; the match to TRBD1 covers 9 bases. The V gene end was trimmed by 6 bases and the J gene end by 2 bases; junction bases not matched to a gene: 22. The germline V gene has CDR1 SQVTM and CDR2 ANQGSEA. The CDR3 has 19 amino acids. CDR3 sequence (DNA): TGCAGCGTCCTACGACAGGGGGAAGACACCACACCACGGAACTATGGCTACACCTTC. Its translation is CSVLRQGEDTTPRNYGYTF. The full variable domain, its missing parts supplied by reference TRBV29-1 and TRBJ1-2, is SAVISQKPSRDICQRGTSLTIQCQVDSQVTMMFWYRQQPGQSLTLIATANQGSEATYESGFVIDKFPISRPNLTFSTLTVSNMSPEDSSIYLCSVLRQGEDTTPRNYGYTFGSGTRLTVV.

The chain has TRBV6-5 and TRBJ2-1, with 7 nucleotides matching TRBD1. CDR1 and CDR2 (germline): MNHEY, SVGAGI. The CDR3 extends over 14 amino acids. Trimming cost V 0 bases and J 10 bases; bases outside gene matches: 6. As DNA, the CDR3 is TGTGCCAGCAGTTACTCATCAACAGGGGTCGAGCAGTTCTTC. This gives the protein CASSYSSTGVEQFF.

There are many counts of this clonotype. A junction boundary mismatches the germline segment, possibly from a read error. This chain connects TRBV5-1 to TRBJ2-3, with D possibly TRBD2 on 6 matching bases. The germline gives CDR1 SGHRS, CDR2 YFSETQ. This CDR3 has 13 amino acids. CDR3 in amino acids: CASSLAGTDTQYF. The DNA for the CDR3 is TGTGCCAGCAGTTTAGCGGGCACAGATACGCAGTATTTT.

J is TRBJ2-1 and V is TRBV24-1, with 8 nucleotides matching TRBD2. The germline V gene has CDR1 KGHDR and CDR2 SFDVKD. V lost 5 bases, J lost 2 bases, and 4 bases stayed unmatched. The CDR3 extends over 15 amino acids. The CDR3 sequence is CATSGRAGAYNEQFF. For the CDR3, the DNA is TGTGCCACCAGTGGTAGAGCGGGAGCCTACAATGAGCAGTTCTTC.

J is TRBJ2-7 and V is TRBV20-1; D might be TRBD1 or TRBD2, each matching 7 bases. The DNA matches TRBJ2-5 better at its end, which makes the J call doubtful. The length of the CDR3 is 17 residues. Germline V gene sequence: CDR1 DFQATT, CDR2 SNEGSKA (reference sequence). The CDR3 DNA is TGCAGTGCTAGAGATCTCGATCTGGCTAGCAGGGGGGGGACCCAGTACTTC. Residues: CSARDLDLASRGGTQYF.

The CDR3 protein is CASTTSGRETQYF. CDR3 DNA: TGTGCCAGCACTACTAGCGGGCGGGAGACCCAGTACTTC. The chain recombines TRBV6-1 with TRBJ2-5; 9 bases are a match to TRBD2. This CDR3 has 13 amino acids. Germline V gene lookup returns CDR1 MNHNS and CDR2 SASEGT. V gave up 7 bases and J gave up 5 bases; unmatched junction bases: 5.

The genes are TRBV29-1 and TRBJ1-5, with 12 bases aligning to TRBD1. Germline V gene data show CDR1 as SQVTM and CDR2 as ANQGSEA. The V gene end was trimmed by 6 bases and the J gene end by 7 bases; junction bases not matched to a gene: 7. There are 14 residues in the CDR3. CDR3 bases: TGCAGCGTACGGGACAGGGGGCCGGAACAGCCCCAGCATTTT. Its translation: CSVRDRGPEQPQHF. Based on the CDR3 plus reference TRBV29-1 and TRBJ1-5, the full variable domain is SAVISQKPSRDICQRGTSLTIQCQVDSQVTMMFWYRQQPGQSLTLIATANQGSEATYESGFVIDKFPISRPNLTFSTLTVSNMSPEDSSIYLCSVRDRGPEQPQHFGDGTRLSIL.

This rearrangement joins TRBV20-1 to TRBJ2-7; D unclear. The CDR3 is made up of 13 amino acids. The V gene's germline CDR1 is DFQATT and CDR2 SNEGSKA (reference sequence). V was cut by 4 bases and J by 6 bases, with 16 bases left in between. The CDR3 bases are TGCAGTGCTATCTCAGTGACACCGGGCGAGCAGTACTTC. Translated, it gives CSAISVTPGEQYF.

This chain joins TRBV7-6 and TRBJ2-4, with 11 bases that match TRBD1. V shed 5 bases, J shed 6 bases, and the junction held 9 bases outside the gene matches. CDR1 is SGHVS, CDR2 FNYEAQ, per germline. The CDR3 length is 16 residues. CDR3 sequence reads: CASSRDRGGAVNIQYF. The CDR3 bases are TGTGCCAGCAGCAGGGACAGGGGGGGAGCGGTAAACATTCAGTACTTC.

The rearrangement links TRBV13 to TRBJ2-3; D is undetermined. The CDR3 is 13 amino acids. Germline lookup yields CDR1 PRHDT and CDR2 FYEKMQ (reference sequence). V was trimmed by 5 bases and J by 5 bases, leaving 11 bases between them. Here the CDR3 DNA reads TGTGCCAGCAGCCAATCCTTCGGAGATACGCAGTATTTT. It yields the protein CASSQSFGDTQYF.

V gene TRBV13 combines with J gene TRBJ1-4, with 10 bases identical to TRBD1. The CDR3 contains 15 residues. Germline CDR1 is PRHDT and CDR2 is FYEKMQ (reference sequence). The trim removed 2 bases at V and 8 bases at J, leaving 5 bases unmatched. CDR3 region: CASSLRGQGMEKLFF. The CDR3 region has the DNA TGTGCCAGCAGCTTAAGGGGACAGGGGATGGAAAAACTGTTTTTT.

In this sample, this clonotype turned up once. CDR3: CAISVQVFPYEQYF. The CDR3 DNA reads as TGTGCCATCAGTGTACAGGTCTTCCCTTACGAGCAGTACTTC. The genes are TRBV10-3 and TRBJ2-7; a possible D gene is TRBD1 (5 bases). This CDR3 has 14 amino acids. V shed 4 bases and J shed 4 bases, with 14 bases lying between them. Germline assignment: CDR1 ENHRY and CDR2 SYGVKD.

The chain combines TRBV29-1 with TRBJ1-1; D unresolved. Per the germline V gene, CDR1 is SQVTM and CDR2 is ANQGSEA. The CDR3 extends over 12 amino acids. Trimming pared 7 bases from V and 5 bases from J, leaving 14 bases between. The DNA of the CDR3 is TGCAGCGCCGAGGCGGCGGTGACTGAAGCTTTCTTT. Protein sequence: CSAEAAVTEAFF.

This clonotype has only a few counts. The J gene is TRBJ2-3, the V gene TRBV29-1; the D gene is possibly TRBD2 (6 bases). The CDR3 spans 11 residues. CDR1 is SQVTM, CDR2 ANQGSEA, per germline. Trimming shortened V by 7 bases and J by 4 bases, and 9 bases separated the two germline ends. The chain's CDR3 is CSARGPDTQYF. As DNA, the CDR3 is TGCAGCGCGCGGGGCCCAGATACGCAGTATTTT.

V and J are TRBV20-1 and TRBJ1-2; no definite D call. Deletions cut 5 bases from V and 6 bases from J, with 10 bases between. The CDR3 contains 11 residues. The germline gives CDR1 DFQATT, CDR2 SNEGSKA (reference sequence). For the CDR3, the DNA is TGCAGTGCTCCCAGGCTCAATGGCTACACCTTC. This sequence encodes CSAPRLNGYTF.

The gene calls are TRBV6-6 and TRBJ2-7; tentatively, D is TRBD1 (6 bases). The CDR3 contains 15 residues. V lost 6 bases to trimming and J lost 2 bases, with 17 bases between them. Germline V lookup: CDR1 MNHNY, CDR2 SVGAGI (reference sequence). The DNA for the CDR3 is TGTGCCAGCAGGACCCCAGGGGTCCTACCCTACGAGCAGTACTTC. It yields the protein CASRTPGVLPYEQYF.

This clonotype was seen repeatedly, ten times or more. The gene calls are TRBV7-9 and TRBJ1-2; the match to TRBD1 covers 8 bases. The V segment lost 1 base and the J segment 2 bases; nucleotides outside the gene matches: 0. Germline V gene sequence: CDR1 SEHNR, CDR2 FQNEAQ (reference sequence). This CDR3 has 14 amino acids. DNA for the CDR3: TGTGCCAGCAGCTTAGGGGACAGGAACTATGGCTACACCTTC. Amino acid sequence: CASSLGDRNYGYTF.